Sequencing of this T cell receptor (beta chain) was carried out in a study of T cells in Graves' hyperthyroidism and ophthalmopathy. This clonotype was observed at least ten times. The source material, RNA transcripts, was used to amplify TCR beta CDR3 regions. TCR CDR3 underwent first-round RT-PCR with the HTBI primer set. TCRdb passed the multiplex PCR reads through MiXCR, listing each CDR3 protein once. This sample has some 250,000 distinct CDR3 sequences; just over 14% occur once, and the top ten carry less than 15%. With 1 base clipped from V and 4 bases from J, the junction kept 7 bases outside the gene matches. Germline V gene lookup returns CDR1 SGHNT and CDR2 YENEEA. The CDR3 runs 16 residues.

Specimen: blood. This receptor was obtained from a woman in her thirties or forties with Graves' hyperthyroidism that later progressed to Graves' ophthalmopathy. V and J are TRBV11-3 and TRBJ2-1; 7 nucleotides agree with TRBD2. CDR3 protein: CASSLGGGGPYNEQFF. The CDR3 DNA sequence: TGTGCCAGCAGCTTAGGAGGCGGGGGTCCTTACAATGAGCAGTTCTTC.